The 21 T cell receptor beta chains below all came from one sample that was sequenced in a study of T-cell reconstitution after alpha-beta-depleted transplantation in children. Broader study findings: Alpha-beta T cells present about two months after transplant were reported to originate from several hundred expanded graft clones.

Their recognized antigens are unknown. The TCRbeta library was prepared with unique molecular identifiers. TCRdb itself ran the PCR reads through MiXCR, one entry per CDR3 protein. The sample yields fewer than 40,000 distinct CDR3 sequences, 6% to 8.5% seen once. Source: peripheral blood, taken 60 days after TCRalphabeta/CD19-depleted stem cell transplant. These receptors all come from a child less than two years old who had a stem cell transplant for acute myeloid leukemia, so the T cells may come from the graft donor.

In this sample, this clonotype turned up many times. The chain has TRBV12-3 or TRBV12-4 and TRBJ1-5, with D possibly TRBD1 on 5 matching bases. The CDR3 loop spans 12 amino acids. V was shortened by 8 bases and J by 6 bases, with 11 bases between the two germline ends. Written as DNA, the CDR3 is TGTGCCAGCCGACCGAGGGGTCAGCCCCAGCATTTT. This sequence encodes CASRPRGQPQHF.

This clonotype was recorded many times. The chain carries TRBV5-1 and TRBJ2-1; 9 bases fit TRBD1. CDR1 and CDR2 (germline): SGHRS, YFSETQ. This CDR3 is 15 amino acids long. Trimming took 4 bases from V and 3 from J; bases not matched to a gene: 5. The CDR3 DNA sequence: TGCGCCAGCAGCGGCCCGGGACAGGGCTACAATGAGCAGTTCTTC. It yields the protein CASSGPGQGYNEQFF. Looking up the rest from reference TRBV5-1 and TRBJ2-1 gives the full variable domain: KAGVTQTPRYLIKTRGQQVTLSCSPISGHRSVSWYQQTPGQGLQFLFEYFSETQRNKGNFPGRFSGRQFSNSRSEMNVSTLELGDSALYLCASSGPGQGYNEQFFGPGTRLTVL.

This clonotype showed up many times. The J gene is TRBJ2-1, the V gene TRBV11-2; D possibly corresponds to TRBD1 (7 bases). The germline CDR1 and CDR2 sequences are SGHAT and FQNNGV. V was trimmed by 0 bases and J by 7 bases, leaving 22 bases between them. This CDR3 has 18 amino acids. The chain's CDR3 is CASSLDGGQFSDTNEQFF. The CDR3 DNA sequence: TGTGCCAGCAGCTTAGACGGGGGACAGTTTTCTGATACGAATGAGCAGTTCTTC.

V is TRBV4-2 and J is TRBJ2-1, with 7 bases lining up with TRBD1. The germline gives CDR1 LGHNA, CDR2 YNFKEQ. V shed 5 bases, J shed 4 bases, and the junction held 11 bases outside the gene matches. The CDR3 covers 16 residues. The CDR3 bases are TGTGCCAGCAGCTCGGCCGGGACAGAGCCTTACAATGAGCAGTTCTTC. Translating gives CASSSAGTEPYNEQFF.

This clonotype was observed many times. The rearrangement uses TRBV9 and TRBJ2-1; tentative D call: TRBD2 (7 bases). The CDR3 extends over 13 amino acids. Trimming shortened V by 4 bases and J by 9 bases, and 14 bases separated the two germline ends. The germline V gene has CDR1 SGDLS and CDR2 YYNGEE. CDR3 region: CASSPGGPGEQFF. CDR3 DNA sequence: TGTGCCAGCAGCCCCGGGGGGCCGGGTGAGCAGTTCTTC.

At least ten counts were recorded for this clonotype. V and J are TRBV29-1 and TRBJ2-5, with D uncertain. The CDR3 is 12 residues long. V shed 1 base and J shed 6 bases, with 9 bases lying between them. The germline CDR1 and CDR2 sequences are SQVTM and ANQGSEA. The CDR3 loop is CSVEGRIQTQYF. CDR3 nucleotides: TGCAGCGTTGAAGGCAGAATACAGACCCAGTACTTC.

This clonotype was counted ten times or more. The CDR3 ends on some other residue instead of the conserved phenylalanine or tryptophan, so this is likely a read error. No DNA is shown, since the ends of the CDR3 on it are uncertain; the CDR3 is the one TCRdb lists. The chain joins TRBV18 to TRBJ2-4; the table's D call, TRBD1, has no DNA check behind it. With termini counted, the CDR3 has 11 amino acids. The V gene's germline CDR1 is KGHSH and CDR2 LQKENI. The CDR3 is CASSRFDGASP.

In this sample, this clonotype turned up many times. V gene TRBV20-1 combines with J gene TRBJ2-7; D possibly uses TRBD1 or TRBD2 (5 bases each). There are 13 residues in the CDR3. Per the germline V gene, CDR1 is DFQATT and CDR2 is SNEGSKA (reference sequence). With 3 bases removed from V and 6 bases from J, the gap between germline ends came to 15 bases. Written as DNA, the CDR3 is TGCAGTGCTAGGAGGGGCCCCTGGGGCGAGCAGTACTTC. Translating it yields CSARRGPWGEQYF.

This clonotype was detected many times. The rearrangement uses TRBV7-8 and TRBJ1-1; D gene unclear. The CDR3 has 15 residues. Germline V lookup: CDR1 SGHVS, CDR2 FQNEAQ. Trimming cost V 1 base and J 0 bases, with 9 bases left between them. The CDR3 DNA follows: TGTGCCAGCAGCTTAGGCCTAGGCTTGAACACTGAAGCTTTCTTT. Amino acid sequence: CASSLGLGLNTEAFF. Together with reference TRBV7-8 and TRBJ1-1, the CDR3 gives the full variable domain: GAGVSQSPRYKVAKRGQDVALRCDPISGHVSLFWYQQALGQGPEFLTYFQNEAQLDKSGLPSDRFFAERPEGSVSTLKIQRTQQEDSAVYLCASSLGLGLNTEAFFGQGTRLTVV.

There are many counts of this clonotype. This chain uses TRBV12-3 or TRBV12-4 with TRBJ2-4, with 10 bases identical to TRBD2. With 2 bases clipped from V and 1 base from J, the junction kept 2 bases outside the gene matches. The CDR3 has 16 residues. CDR3: CASSLRSGGAKNIQYF. CDR3 nucleotide sequence: TGTGCCAGCAGTTTACGTAGCGGGGGGGCCAAAAACATTCAGTACTTC.

This clonotype appeared many times. The genes are TRBV28 and TRBJ2-5, with D maybe TRBD1 (5 bases). Trimming pared 2 bases from V and 5 bases from J, leaving 12 bases between. The CDR3 is made up of 14 amino acids. Germline values: CDR1 MDHEN, CDR2 SYDVKM. CDR3 loop: CASSLPGIGETQYF. DNA of the CDR3: TGTGCCAGCAGTTTACCAGGGATTGGTGAGACCCAGTACTTC.

This clonotype has at least ten counts. The rearrangement links TRBV7-2 to TRBJ2-5; 8 bases are shared with TRBD2. This CDR3 is built from 12 residues. From germline, CDR1 is SGHTA and CDR2 FQGNSA. CDR3 region: CESGGPRETQYF. The CDR3 DNA reads TGTGAATCGGGAGGGCCGCGAGAGACCCAGTACTTC.

This clonotype was recorded at least ten times. The J gene is TRBJ2-7, the V gene TRBV20-1, with 7 bases lining up with TRBD1. Germline values: CDR1 DFQATT, CDR2 SNEGSKA (reference sequence). Trimming removed 6 bases from V and 1 base from J; junction bases left unmatched: 6. This CDR3 has 13 residues. The DNA of the CDR3 is TGCAGTGCCTACGGGACAGCTTCCTACGAGCAGTACTTC. It yields the protein CSAYGTASYEQYF.

This clonotype occurred a few times. The V gene is TRBV7-8, the J gene TRBJ2-7, with 7 bases fitting TRBD1. Unmatched junction bases numbered 3, after V lost 8 bases and J lost 2 bases. The CDR3 consists of 12 residues. The germline gives CDR1 SGHVS, CDR2 FQNEAQ. CDR3 residues: CASVQGAYEQYF. Written as DNA, the CDR3 is TGTGCCAGCGTTCAGGGGGCCTACGAGCAGTACTTC. Based on the CDR3 plus reference TRBV7-8 and TRBJ2-7, the full variable domain is GAGVSQSPRYKVAKRGQDVALRCDPISGHVSLFWYQQALGQGPEFLTYFQNEAQLDKSGLPSDRFFAERPEGSVSTLKIQRTQQEDSAVYLCASVQGAYEQYFGPGTRLTVT.

This clonotype was counted many times. This rearrangement joins TRBV9 to TRBJ2-3; 10 bases agree with TRBD2. Germline CDR1 reads SGDLS; CDR2 reads YYNGEE. Unmatched junction bases numbered 16, after V lost 0 bases and J lost 6 bases. The CDR3 is made up of 19 amino acids. The CDR3 bases are TGTGCCAGCAGCGTAGCCGGGGGGGCTAGCGGGAGATCAGTGGATACGCAGTATTTT. Its protein is CASSVAGGASGRSVDTQYF.

This clonotype has a count of ten or more. The rearrangement uses TRBV4-3 and TRBJ2-2, with D maybe TRBD1 (6 bases). The CDR3 covers 16 residues. Germline CDR1 and CDR2: LGHNA and YSLEER. V lost 0 bases, J lost 6 bases, and 14 bases lay in between. The CDR3 DNA reads TGCGCCAGCAGCCAAGATGAACAGGGTCGGTCCGGGGAGCTGTTTTTT. It yields the protein CASSQDEQGRSGELFF.

In this sample, this clonotype turned up many times. The V gene is TRBV11-2, the J gene TRBJ2-3, with D possibly matching TRBD2 (6 bases). The CDR3 covers 14 residues. Trimming stripped 2 bases from V and 5 bases from J, with 11 bases between. Germline CDR1 reads SGHAT; CDR2 reads FQNNGV. CDR3 nucleotide sequence: TGTGCCAGCAGCTTAATTTCGGGAGAAGATACGCAGTATTTT. It yields the protein CASSLISGEDTQYF.

This clonotype was detected ten times or more. V usage is TRBV7-9 and J usage is TRBJ1-1; D might be TRBD1 (6 bases). Germline V gene data show CDR1 as SEHNR and CDR2 as FQNEAQ (reference sequence). Trimming left V 2 bases short and J 2 bases short, with 15 bases between. This CDR3 contains 16 residues. CDR3 nucleotides: TGTGCCAGCAGCTTACGAATTTCCGGGGGCAACACTGAAGCTTTCTTT. Translated: CASSLRISGGNTEAFF.

This clonotype was seen a single time. The rearrangement uses TRBV5-4 and TRBJ2-7; possible D gene TRBD1, 7 bases. CDR3 length: 14 residues. Germline V gene sequence: CDR1 SGHNT, CDR2 YYREEE (reference sequence). V was clipped by 5 bases and J by 4 bases, with 16 bases between them. The CDR3 DNA sequence: TGTGCCAGCAGTCAACAGGGGACTGGGTACGAGCAGTACTTC. Amino acid sequence: CASSQQGTGYEQYF.

This clonotype has a count of ten or more. The chain uses TRBV9 and TRBJ2-5; D is perhaps TRBD2 (6 bases). V was pared by 3 bases and J by 5 bases, with 11 bases between. Per germline, CDR1 SGDLS and CDR2 YYNGEE. The CDR3 runs 13 residues. CDR3 region: CASSEGRWETQYF. The CDR3 DNA reads TGTGCCAGCAGCGAGGGGAGGTGGGAGACCCAGTACTTC.

This clonotype was observed many times. V gene TRBV5-1 combines with J gene TRBJ2-3; TRBD1 matches 8 bases. Per the germline V gene, CDR1 is SGHRS and CDR2 is YFSETQ. V lost 4 bases and J lost 0; bases outside the gene matches: 10. This CDR3 is 17 amino acids long. The CDR3 DNA reads TGCGCCAGCAGCAGAACCCCTCAGGGGGCCAGCACAGATACGCAGTATTTT. The encoded protein is CASSRTPQGASTDTQYF.